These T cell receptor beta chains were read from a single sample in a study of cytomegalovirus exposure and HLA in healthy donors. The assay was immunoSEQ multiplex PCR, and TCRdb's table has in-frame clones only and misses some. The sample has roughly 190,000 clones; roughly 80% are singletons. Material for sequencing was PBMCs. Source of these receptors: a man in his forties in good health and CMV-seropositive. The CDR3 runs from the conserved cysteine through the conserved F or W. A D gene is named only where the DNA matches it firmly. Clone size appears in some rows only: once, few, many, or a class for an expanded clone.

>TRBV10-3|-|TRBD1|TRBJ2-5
TGTGCCATCTCGGGGACAGGTAGCCAAGAGACCCAGTACTTC
CAISGTGSQETQYF
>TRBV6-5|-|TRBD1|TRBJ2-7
TGTGCCAGCAGGGATACAGGGGGCGCGTCCTACGAGCAGTACTTC
CASRDTGGASYEQYF
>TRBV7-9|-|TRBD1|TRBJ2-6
TGTGCCAGCAGCGGAGACAGGGGATCTGGGGCCAACGTCCTGACTTTC
CASSGDRGSGANVLTF
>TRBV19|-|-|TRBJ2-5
TGTGCCAGTAATAGTGGGGCGGCTCAAGAGACCCAGTACTTC
CASNSGAAQETQYF
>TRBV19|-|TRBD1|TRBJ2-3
TGTGCCACCTCCGGGACAGGGAGCACAGATACGCAGTATTTT
CATSGTGSTDTQYF
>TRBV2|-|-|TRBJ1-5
TGTGCCAGCAGTGCAGGGATTTGGCAGCCCCAGCATTTT
CASSAGIWQPQHF
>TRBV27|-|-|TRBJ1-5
TGTGCCAGCAGTTTGTCGTCAGCGTCCCGGTATAGCAATCAGCCCCAGCATTTT
CASSLSSASRYSNQPQHF
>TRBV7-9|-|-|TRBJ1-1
TGTTCCAGCAGCCCCCCAGGGAACACTGAAGCTTTCTTT
CSSSPPGNTEAFF
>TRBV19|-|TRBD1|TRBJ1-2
TGTGCCAGTAGCCAACAGGGGAACTATGGCTACACCTTC
CASSQQGNYGYTF
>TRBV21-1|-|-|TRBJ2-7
TGTGCCAGCAGCGGGGGACAGGGGGCGGGGGAGCAGTACTTC
CASSGGQGAGEQYF
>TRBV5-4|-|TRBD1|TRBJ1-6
TGTGCCAGCAGTTACGGACAGGTCAATTCACCCCTCCACTTT
CASSYGQVNSPLHF
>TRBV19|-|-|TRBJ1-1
TGTGCCAGTACAAGAGGGACTTGGATGAACACTGAAGCTTTCTTT
CASTRGTWMNTEAFF
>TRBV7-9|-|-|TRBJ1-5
TGTGCCAGCAGCTCCTCCCCGGGGATCGGAAGCAATCAGCCCCAGCATTTT
CASSSSPGIGSNQPQHF
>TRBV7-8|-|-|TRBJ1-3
TGTGCCAGCAACCGAGAGAGGTCTGACTCTGGAAACACCATATATTTT
CASNRERSDSGNTIYF
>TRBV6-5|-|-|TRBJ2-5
TGTGCCAGCAGTCCCCAAGGCGGGTACCAAGAGACCCAGTACTTC
CASSPQGGYQETQYF
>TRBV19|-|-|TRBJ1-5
TGTGCCAGTACTGAGGGGACACTTAGCAATCAGCCCCAGCATTTT
CASTEGTLSNQPQHF
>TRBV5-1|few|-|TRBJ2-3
TGCGCCAGCAGCTTGGGACCCACAGATACGCCACAGTATTTT
CASSLGPTDTPQYF
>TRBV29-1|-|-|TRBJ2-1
TGCAGCGTTGAAGGGGAGGTGAGGAGCTCCTACAATGAGCAGTTCTTC
CSVEGEVRSSYNEQFF
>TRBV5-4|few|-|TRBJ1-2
TGTGCCAGCAGCGCAGGTCTCAGTAAAGTAGTCTATGGCTACACCTTC
CASSAGLSKVVYGYTF
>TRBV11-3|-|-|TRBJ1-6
TGTGCCAGCAGCTTACCAGGGGCGAATTCACCCCTCCACTTT
CASSLPGANSPLHF
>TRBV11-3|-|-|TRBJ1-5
TGTGCCAGCAGCCCTCGGGAGACTTCCAATCAGCCCCAGCATTTT
CASSPRETSNQPQHF
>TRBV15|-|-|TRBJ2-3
TGTGCCACCAGCATCGGGGGGCCAGGGGGCACAGATACGCAGTATTTT
CATSIGGPGGTDTQYF
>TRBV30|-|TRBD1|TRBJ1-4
TGTGCCTGGAGCGGCCCCCAACAGGGGGCTTATGAAAAACTGTTTTTT
CAWSGPQQGAYEKLFF
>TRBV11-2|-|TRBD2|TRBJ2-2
TGTGCCAGCAGCCCGGGGGGCGGGGAGCTGTTTTTT
CASSPGGGELFF
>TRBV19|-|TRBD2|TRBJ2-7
TGTGCCGTAGACGGGGGGGGCGACGAGCAGTACTTC
CAVDGGGDEQYF
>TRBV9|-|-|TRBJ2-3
TGTGCCAGCAGCGTAGGCAGGGCTAGCACAGATACGCAGTATTTT
CASSVGRASTDTQYF
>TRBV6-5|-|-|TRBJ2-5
TGTGCCAGCACCCAACTAGGCGGACAAGAGACCCAGTACTTC
CASTQLGGQETQYF
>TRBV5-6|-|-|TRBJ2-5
TGTGCCAGCAGCGATGACACGTACCAAGAGACCCAGTACTTC
CASSDDTYQETQYF
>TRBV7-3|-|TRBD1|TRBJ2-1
TGTGCCAGCAGCTTGGGGGACAGGGCCTACAATGAGCAGTTCTTC
CASSLGDRAYNEQFF
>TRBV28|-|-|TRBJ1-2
TGTGCCAGCAGTTTGCGGGGGGCGTGGGGCTACACCTTC
CASSLRGAWGYTF
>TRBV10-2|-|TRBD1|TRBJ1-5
TGCGCCAGCAGGGGGACAGGGGGCCGCACCTATCAGCCCCAGCATTTT
CASRGTGGRTYQPQHF
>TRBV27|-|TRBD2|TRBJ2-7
TGTGCCAGCAGTTTATTAACCCCGGGAGGGTACGAGCAGTACTTC
CASSLLTPGGYEQYF
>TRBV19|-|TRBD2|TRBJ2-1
TGTGCCAGTAGTATAACTAGCGGGGGGCCCGGCTCCTACAATGAGCAGTTCTTC
CASSITSGGPGSYNEQFF
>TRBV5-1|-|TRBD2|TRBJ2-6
TGCGCCAGCAGCTTGGATGGGGGGGGTGGGGCCAACGTCCTGACTTTC
CASSLDGGGGANVLTF
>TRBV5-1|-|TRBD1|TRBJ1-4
TGCGCCAGCAGCGCGCTACAGGGGAAGGATGAAAAACTGTTTTTT
CASSALQGKDEKLFF